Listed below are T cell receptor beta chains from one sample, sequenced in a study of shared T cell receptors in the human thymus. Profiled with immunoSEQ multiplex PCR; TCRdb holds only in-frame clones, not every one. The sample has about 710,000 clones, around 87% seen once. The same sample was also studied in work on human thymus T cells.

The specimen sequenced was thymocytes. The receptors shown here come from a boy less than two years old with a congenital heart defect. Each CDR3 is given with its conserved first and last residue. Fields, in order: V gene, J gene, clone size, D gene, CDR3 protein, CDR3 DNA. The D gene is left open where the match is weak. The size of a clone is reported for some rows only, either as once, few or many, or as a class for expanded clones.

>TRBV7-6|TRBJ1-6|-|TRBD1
CANSTGVSPLHF
TGTGCCAACAGCACAGGGGTTTCACCCCTCCACTTT
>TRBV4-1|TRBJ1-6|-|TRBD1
CASSQDRDRGSPLHF
TGCGCCAGCAGCCAGGACCGGGACAGGGGCTCCCCCCTCCACTTT
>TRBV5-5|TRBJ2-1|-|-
CASSLVSSLYNEQFF
TGTGCCAGCAGCTTGGTCTCTAGCCTATACAATGAGCAGTTCTTC
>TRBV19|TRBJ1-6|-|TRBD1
CASTLGQGNSPLHF
TGTGCCAGTACCCTAGGACAGGGAAATTCACCCCTCCACTTT
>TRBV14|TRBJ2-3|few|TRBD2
CASSPSSGAHTQYF
TGTGCCAGCAGCCCCTCTAGCGGGGCGCATACGCAGTATTTT
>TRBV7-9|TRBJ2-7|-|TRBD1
CASSLGHRGRWYEQYF
TGTGCCAGCAGCTTAGGCCACAGGGGGCGCTGGTACGAGCAGTACTTC
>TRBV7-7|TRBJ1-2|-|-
CASSLEGELPGYTF
TGTGCTAGCAGCTTAGAGGGAGAGCTACCGGGCTACACCTTC
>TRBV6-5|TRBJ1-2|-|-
CASSYRLGGLYGYTF
TGTGCCAGCAGTTACAGGTTGGGAGGTTTGTATGGCTACACCTTC
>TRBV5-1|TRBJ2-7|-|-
CASSWGSDNEQYF
TGCGCCAGCAGCTGGGGTAGCGATAACGAGCAGTACTTC
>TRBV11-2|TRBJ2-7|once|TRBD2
CASSSPMPGLAKYEQYF
TGTGCCAGCAGCTCACCTATGCCGGGACTAGCGAAGTACGAGCAGTACTTC
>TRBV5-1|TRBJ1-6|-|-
CASSSKTGAYNSPLHF
TGCGCCAGCAGCTCCAAGACAGGCGCCTATAATTCACCCCTCCACTTT
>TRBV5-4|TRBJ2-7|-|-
CATPTSYEQYF
TGTGCCACCCCTACCTCGTACGAGCAGTACTTC
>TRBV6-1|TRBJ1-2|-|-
CASSEVGGRYGYTF
TGTGCCAGCAGTGAAGTGGGGGGACGGTATGGCTACACCTTC
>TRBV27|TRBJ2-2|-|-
CASTILLPNHTGELFF
TGTGCCAGCACCATTCTCCTACCTAACCACACCGGGGAGCTGTTTTTT
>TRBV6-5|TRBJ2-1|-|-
CASSYLGLNNEQFF
TGTGCCAGCAGTTACTTAGGACTAAACAATGAGCAGTTCTTC
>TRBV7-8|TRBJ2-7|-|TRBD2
CASSLRLAGVYEQYF
TGTGCCAGCAGCTTAAGGCTAGCGGGAGTATATGAGCAGTACTTC
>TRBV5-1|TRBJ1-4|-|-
CASSLGRDEKLFF
TGCGCCAGCAGCTTGGGACGGGATGAAAAACTGTTTTTT
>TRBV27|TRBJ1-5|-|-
CASSKLGLSYSNQPQHF
TGTGCCAGCAGTAAGCTGGGGCTTTCGTATAGCAATCAGCCCCAGCATTTT
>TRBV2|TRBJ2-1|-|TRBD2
CASSGGLAGSYNEQFF
TGTGCCAGCAGTGGGGGACTAGCGGGGTCCTACAATGAGCAGTTCTTC
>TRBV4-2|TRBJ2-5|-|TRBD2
CASSQRDLWWGGEETQYF
TGTGCCAGCAGCCAACGCGACCTCTGGTGGGGGGGAGAAGAGACCCAGTACTTC
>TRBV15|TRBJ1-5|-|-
CATSREGGGRQPQHF
TGTGCCACCAGCAGGGAGGGAGGAGGAAGGCAGCCCCAGCATTTT
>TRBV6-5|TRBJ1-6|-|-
CASSYSEENSPLHF
TGTGCCAGCAGTTACTCGGAGGAAAATTCACCCCTCCACTTT
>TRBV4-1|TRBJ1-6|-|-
CASSQDPSRRPLHF
TGCGCCAGCAGCCAAGATCCAAGCCGGCGGCCCCTCCACTTT
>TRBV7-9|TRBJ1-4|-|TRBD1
CASSPRDRGNEKLFF
TGTGCCAGCAGCCCCAGGGACAGGGGAAACGAAAAACTGTTTTTT
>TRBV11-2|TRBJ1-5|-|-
CASSLESGQGNQPQHF
TGTGCCAGCAGCTTAGAGTCAGGGCAGGGCAATCAGCCCCAGCATTTT
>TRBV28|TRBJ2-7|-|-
CASSFNQGWDYEQYF
TGTGCCAGCAGTTTCAATCAGGGTTGGGATTACGAGCAGTACTTC
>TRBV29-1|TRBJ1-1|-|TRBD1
CSVEGTGMSTEAFF
TGCAGCGTTGAAGGGACAGGGATGAGCACTGAAGCTTTCTTT
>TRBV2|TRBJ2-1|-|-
CASAGSNEQFF
TGTGCCAGCGCAGGGTCAAATGAGCAGTTCTTC
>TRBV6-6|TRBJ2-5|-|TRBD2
CASSPRGRAFPETQYF
TGTGCCAGCAGTCCCCGCGGGAGGGCCTTTCCCGAGACCCAGTACTTC
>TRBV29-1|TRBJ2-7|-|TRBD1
CSVYRGSYEQYF
TGCAGCGTCTACAGGGGTTCCTACGAGCAGTACTTC
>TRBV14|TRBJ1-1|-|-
CASSQGLGDTMNTEAFF
TGTGCCAGCAGCCAAGGTTTAGGGGACACCATGAACACTGAAGCTTTCTTT
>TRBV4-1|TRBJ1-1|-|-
CASSQKNGYGTEAFF
TGCGCCAGCAGCCAGAAAAACGGGTACGGCACTGAAGCTTTCTTT
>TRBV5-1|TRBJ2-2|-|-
CASSFGALEAPTPNTGELFF
TGCGCCAGCAGCTTCGGTGCCCTCGAGGCACCCACCCCGAACACCGGGGAGCTGTTTTTT
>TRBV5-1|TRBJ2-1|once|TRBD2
CASSTPGTSGISSYNEQFF
TGCGCCAGCAGCACACCCGGGACTAGCGGGATAAGCTCCTACAATGAGCAGTTCTTC
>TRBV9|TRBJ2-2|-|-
CASSVRGGELFF
TGTGCCAGCAGCGTCCGGGGCGGGGAGCTGTTTTTT
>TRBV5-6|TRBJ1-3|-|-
CASSLGGGLNTIYF
TGTGCCAGCAGCTTGGGGGGTGGACTAAACACCATATATTTT
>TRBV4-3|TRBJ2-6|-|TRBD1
CASSQDGGTGGNGANVLTF
TGCGCCAGCAGCCAAGACGGAGGTACAGGGGGCAATGGGGCCAACGTCCTGACTTTC
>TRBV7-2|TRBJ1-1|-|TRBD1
CASRPGTGLAFF
TGTGCCAGCAGACCCGGGACAGGGCTTGCTTTCTTT
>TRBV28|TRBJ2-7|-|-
CASSPTNYHEQYF
TGTGCCAGCAGTCCTACTAACTACCACGAGCAGTACTTC
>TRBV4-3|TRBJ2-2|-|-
CASSQDWLRNTGELFF
TGCGCCAGCAGCCAAGATTGGCTCAGGAACACCGGGGAGCTGTTTTTT
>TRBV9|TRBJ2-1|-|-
CASSTTSSYNEQFF
TGTGCCAGCAGCACTACCAGCTCCTACAATGAGCAGTTCTTC
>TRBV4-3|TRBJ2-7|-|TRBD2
CASSQCAGLAYEQYF
TGCGCCAGCAGCCAATGTGCTGGACTAGCCTACGAGCAGTACTTC
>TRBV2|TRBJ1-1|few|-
CAARRPPRTELNTEAFF
TGTGCCGCGCGCCGACCGCCGAGAACAGAGTTGAACACTGAAGCTTTCTTT
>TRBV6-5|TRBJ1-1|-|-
CASSNRRMNTEAFF
TGTGCCAGCAGCAACAGGAGAATGAACACTGAAGCTTTCTTT